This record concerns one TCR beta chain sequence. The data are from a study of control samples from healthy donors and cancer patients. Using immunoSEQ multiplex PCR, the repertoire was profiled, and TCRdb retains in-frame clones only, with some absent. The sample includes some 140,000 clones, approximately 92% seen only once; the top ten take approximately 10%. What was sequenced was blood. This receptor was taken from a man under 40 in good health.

CDR3 DNA: TGTGCCAGCTCACAGGAGGGAGCGGGAGGGCCTGTCCTCCAGTTCTTC. It yields the protein CASSQEGAGGPVLQFF. The V call is TRBV18, the J call TRBJ2-1; 10 nucleotides align to TRBD2. CDR3 length: 16 amino acids. J gave up 13 bases and V 4 bases, and 16 bases lay outside the gene matches. Germline CDR1 KGHSH, CDR2 LQKENI.